This T cell receptor beta chain originates from a study of cytomegalovirus exposure and HLA in healthy donors (dated by TCRdb to 2016 to 2017). Notes on the research overall: In an earlier analysis of roughly 590 of the donors, 250 to 300 Gb of sequence data and approximately 120 million unique TCR beta sequences from about 179 million T cells were reported. The study profiled the T cell repertoires of 500 to 800 subjects by immunosequencing and related them to cytomegalovirus serostatus. A later analysis re-analyzed previously published TCR beta repertoires from 550 to 700 donors and added high-resolution HLA genotyping to study TCR occurrence patterns. Typing coverage varied by locus: roughly 629-640 donors for A, B, C, DRB1 and DQB1; more than 500 for DQA1; nearly 610 for DPA1; roughly 450 for DPB1. Of the 300 to 450 genotyped donors, 65% to 90% were placed in the genetic ancestry cluster associated with self-reported Caucasian donors. On average, 235,054 unique TCR beta nucleotide sequences were sequenced per donor among about 400 genotyped donors of the cohort, with around 19% of those sequences being non-productive. Class I and class II HLA loci were covered by the typing at four-digit resolution. Donor age, sex, ethnicity and CMV serostatus were compiled alongside the repertoire data. Roughly five DR-DQ haplotypes were treated as single units for association and clustering because of strong linkage in the cohort. The study aimed to test whether signatures of past pathogen exposure could be identified by cataloging public T cell receptors. Besides the first cohort of hundreds of subjects, a separate validation cohort made up of 120 different subjects was used. In an earlier analysis of 550 to 700 of the donors, high-throughput TCR beta sequencing was used to judge whether each TCR beta V gene segment behaved as functional or pseudogenic. In a later genetic analysis, genome-wide SNP genotypes for about 55% of the 666 donors were used, and that subset was treated as a discovery cohort. To predict cytomegalovirus infection status, the study brought together high-throughput TCR immunosequencing, statistical association of individual TCRs with disease status, and machine learning. The later analysis used no new phenotypic data to find candidate immune exposures, relying instead on TCR beta sequences and their occurrence across donors. All discovery cohort repertoires had been generated on a single sequencing platform. Roughly 300 gigabases of sequencing data and tens of millions of unique TCR sequences were included in an early release covering about 700 HLA-typed donors. The investigation overall reported the following: A further reported finding was that TCR beta sequences accurately predicted the HLA-A and HLA-B alleles for most subjects in the first cohort. Because the 87-base-pair reads could not distinguish some IMGT-functional V segments, including TRBV6-2 and TRBV6-3, those segments were excluded. In a later analysis, the rate of TCR association differed among HLA loci, with DRB1 alleles having the most associated TCRs and HLA-C alleles having the fewest. The sequencing pipeline was judged likely to have produced a cluster of highly shared sequence variants as a technical artifact. A later analysis reported that several top co-occurrence clusters appeared linked to parvovirus B19, influenza, CMV and Epstein-Barr virus. Correlated functional status among segregating V segments might reflect linkage disequilibrium, but an unknown experimental factor could not be ruled out. A later analysis found that most CMV-associated TCR beta chains appeared HLA-restricted, with HLA associations seemingly driven largely by CMV exposure. An association between a missense DCLRE1C variant and V-gene and J-gene trimming of TCR beta chains was found in a later genetic analysis and replicated in an independent cohort. Assigning TCR associations to individual alleles was difficult when HLA alleles, especially DR and DQ, strongly co-occurred. This cohort had only TCR beta chains sequenced, and the lack of alpha or paired-chain data limited which features could be detected. The earlier analysis of 587 of the donors excluded seventeen rarely observed V segments, including chromosome 9 orphons, because counts were too low. A later genetic analysis reported fewer N-insertions in productive TCRs among donors in an Asian-associated ancestry cluster than the approximately 670-donor mean. In a later analysis, HLA-associated TCR beta chains were found to be more clonally expanded and to have lower generation probabilities than equally common non-associated chains. The authors suggested that the approach could potentially be extended to other disease states and immunological phenotypes. The study listed 164 TCR beta chains as associated with cytomegalovirus. For the cohort, immune exposure information was limited to CMV serostatus. HLA typing was unavailable for some donors at each locus, so association tests used only the typed subset. An earlier analysis of 450 to 750 of the donors showed that most TCR beta V segments appeared in productive rearrangements either about 87% or about 30% of the time, which broadly matched IMGT annotations. While some public TCRs were present in many individuals, most TCR sequences turned up only very rarely across donors. Specific HLA alleles were associated with about 17,000 TCR beta sequences at a false discovery rate of 0.05 in a later analysis. Roughly uniform sequencing depth across donors was assumed in presence/absence analyses, although this assumption may not hold. In both the original and validation cohorts, the classifier was reported to diagnose cytomegalovirus status with high specificity and sensitivity. A few of the identified cytomegalovirus-associated TCR beta chains were confirmed in vitro to be specific for cytomegalovirus antigens.

The cohort was made up of about 610 healthy bone marrow donors. All cohort members were sampled while nominally healthy, although unrecorded immune exposures were likely present. The donor was CMV seronegative and was included in the group of a few hundred seronegative cohort members. Each donor provided a peripheral blood sample, and peripheral blood mononuclear cells were used for TCR beta sequencing. Genomic DNA was extracted from the blood cell samples with the Qiagen DNeasy Blood Extraction Kit. With regard to this clone: The specificity of this receptor is unknown. No quality values exist for individual bases; no much larger clone is one base distant.

The library came from the immunoSEQ multiplex PCR assay. A mixture of 60 forward primers for TCR Vbeta segments and 13 reverse primers for TCR Jbeta segments was used in the multiplex PCR. The CDR3 region of rearranged TCR beta genes was amplified from genomic DNA with a multiplex PCR assay. On the Illumina HiSeq System, the amplified TCR beta libraries were sequenced as 87-base-pair reads. The paper's processing steps were these. A later analysis tallied some 79 million unique TCR beta chains across the approximately 670 repertoires, and roughly 11 million of those chains were shared by two or more donors. A nearest-neighbor algorithm error-corrected the raw reads and collapsed the reads into unique sequences, merging closely related sequences to remove PCR and sequencing errors. Alignment of CDR3 sequences to IMGT reference sequences was used to assign V, D and J gene segments. For a sequence to be retained, a match of at least six nucleotides to both a V gene segment and a J gene segment was required. A rearrangement was called productive if the CDR3 had no stop codons and remained in frame with V and J, and every other rearrangement was called non-productive. CDR3 was defined according to IMGT convention as the region running from the second conserved V-encoded cysteine to the conserved J-encoded phenylalanine. In an earlier analysis of some 550 of the donors, sequences lacking an unambiguous match to a single V gene segment were excluded. An earlier analysis of fewer than 650 of the donors classified V segments as functional when productive rearrangements were above 56.7% and as segregating when the standard deviation between donors was above 5%. A statistical classification framework was built for diagnosing cytomegalovirus status from the catalog of TCR beta chain sequences. V and J gene assignment, in a later analysis, came from comparing TCR nucleotide sequences with IMGT/GENE-DB human TR gene sequences. The TCRdist pipeline was used in a later analysis to assign CDR3 sequences and most-parsimonious VDJ recombination scenarios. In a later analysis, each TCR beta chain was defined by its CDR3 amino acid sequence together with its V-gene family, and reads without a unique V-gene family were excluded. A later analysis removed 550 to 650 highly shared, low-generation-probability nucleotide sequences to deal with suspected cross-contamination and a sequencing artifact. A later analysis calculated a clonal expansion index for each public chain from normalized within-repertoire ranks of inferred template counts. In a later analysis, generation probabilities were computed with a VDJ recombination model fitted to out-of-frame rearrangements, and the resulting probabilities were checked against IGoR. In a later analysis, hypergeometric tests were used to score TCR-TCR, TCR-HLA and TCR-CMV co-occurrence, with a repertoire-size bias correction applied to TCR pairs. False discovery rates were estimated in a later analysis by permuting HLA or CMV assignments 20 times. In a later analysis, co-occurring TCRs were grouped using DBSCAN, with TCRdist sequence similarity added in when clustering inside HLA-allele-positive subsets. Repertoires with fewer than 30,000 or more than 120,000 public chains were left out of co-occurrence clustering, as were four to six repertoires with anomalous nucleotide sharing. As stored in TCRdb, this immuneACCESS dataset retains in-frame rearrangements with V and J assigned. A fraction of the clones does not appear; measured against another copy, unresolved V genes explain less than half of the discrepancy, and the remainder lacks a known reason. V and J calls and clone size follow that table, whereas D and trimming were derived from the DNA. This sample holds about 180,000 clones; roughly 79% were observed only once. About 3% of the sample is taken by the ten largest.

The CDR3 sequence holds 12 residues, the cysteine and phenylalanine included. The DNA shown is the 36-base CDR3, in frame from base 1. The germline V gene encodes CDR1 LNHDA and CDR2 SQIVND (reference sequence). Ends trimmed: V by 5 bases, J by 8 bases; bases unmatched to a gene: 3. The sequence links TRBV19 to TRBJ2-1; 7 bases in the junction line up with TRBD2. The sequenced sample consisted of PBMCs. The receptor comes from a male donor in good health and CMV-seronegative. The sequenced DNA is TGTGCCAGTAGTTGGGGGGGGTATGAGCAGTTCTTC. This sequence encodes CASSWGGYEQFF.